A single sample gave rise to the 21 T cell receptor beta chains below, sequenced in a study of human T cells and chemical hapten exposure. The time point here: pre-sensitization, week 0. The treatment is: therapeutic diphenylcyclopropenone sensitization with weekly scalp DPC. TCRdb used MiXCR to reprocess the RACE reads, holding one entry per CDR3 protein. The sample shows around 60,000 distinct CDR3 sequences, about 7% of them seen only once. Sequences were derived from whole blood, sampled in connection with sensitization to the hapten diphenylcyclopropenone (DPC). These receptors came from a woman aged 30 to 39 with alopecia areata. Some clones in this sample may be carry-over from other donors' samples.

This clonotype has more than one count but fewer than ten. One end of the junction varies from germline; a read error may be responsible. The gene calls are TRBV6-1 and TRBJ1-2; no firm D call. The CDR3 runs 16 residues. Germline-derived CDR1 and CDR2 are MNHNS and SASEGT. The CDR3 region is CASRRPEPSPIYGDTF. CDR3 nucleotide sequence: TGTGCCAGCAGGCGGCCCGAACCTTCGCCCATCTATGGCGACACCTTC.

This chain joins TRBV7-6 and TRBJ1-3; weak D call: TRBD1 (5 bases). In germline, CDR1 is SGHVS, CDR2 FNYEAQ. The CDR3 contains 16 residues. Trimming removed 1 base from V and 0 bases from J, with 10 bases in between. The CDR3 is CASSLEGPSSGNTIYF. CDR3 sequence (DNA): TGTGCCAGCAGCTTAGAGGGACCGAGCTCTGGAAACACCATATATTTT.

This clonotype was picked up many times. V and J are TRBV7-9 and TRBJ2-7; D not resolved. Germline values: CDR1 SEHNR, CDR2 FQNEAQ (reference sequence). There are 16 residues in the CDR3. Trimming removed 2 bases at V and 2 bases at J, with 16 bases between. This CDR3 reads CASSLRAAVDTYEQYF. The DNA of the CDR3 is TGTGCCAGCAGCTTAAGGGCGGCCGTAGATACCTACGAGCAGTACTTC.

Ten or more counts support this clonotype. The V call is TRBV27, the J call TRBJ2-4; D could derive from TRBD1 or TRBD2 (6 bases each). CDR1 MNHEY and CDR2 SMNVEV come from the germline V gene (reference sequence). Trimming pared 6 bases from V and 0 bases from J, leaving 9 bases between. CDR3 length: 14 residues. CDR3 coding DNA: TGTGCCAGCAGGGGGGGCTCAGCCAAAAACATTCAGTACTTC. This codes for CASRGGSAKNIQYF.

This clonotype was observed at least ten times. The chain joins TRBV5-1 to TRBJ2-7; a weak D match, TRBD1 (5 bases). This CDR3 is built from 15 residues. The V and J ends lost 1 base and 5 bases respectively, with 16 bases between them. Germline-derived CDR1 and CDR2 are SGHRS and YFSETQ. CDR3 sequence reads: CASSLSQPGSNEQYF. The CDR3 bases are TGCGCCAGCAGCTTGAGCCAGCCAGGGTCGAACGAGCAGTACTTC.

The chain is built from TRBV30 and TRBJ1-2; 7 nucleotides align to TRBD1. This CDR3 has 13 residues. V shed 3 bases, J shed 7 bases, and the junction held 8 bases outside the gene matches. In germline, CDR1 is GTSNPN, CDR2 SVGIG (reference sequence). The DNA of the CDR3 is TGTGCCTGGAGGCGGGACAGTCGGGGTGGCTACACCTTC. Protein product: CAWRRDSRGGYTF.

This clonotype was counted many times. V gene TRBV6-6 combines with J gene TRBJ2-2, with 7 bases fitting TRBD2. The V gene's germline CDR1 is MNHNY and CDR2 SVGAGI (reference sequence). V gave up 0 bases and J gave up 4 bases; unmatched junction bases: 2. The CDR3 spans 15 residues. CDR3 sequence reads: CASSYSTGGTGELFF. The DNA of the CDR3 is TGTGCCAGCAGTTACTCGACGGGGGGCACCGGGGAGCTGTTTTTT.

This clonotype showed up many times. The CDR3 DNA is TGTGCCAGCAGCCAAGTTCGGGGGGGGGAGCAGTACTTC. It translates to CASSQVRGGEQYF. The chain recombines TRBV3-1 with TRBJ2-7, with TRBD2 matching over 8 bases. This CDR3 spans 13 amino acids. Losses at the gene ends were 1 base for V and 7 bases for J; bases not matched to a gene: 3. Germline CDR1 LGHDT, CDR2 YNNKEL (reference sequence).

In its sample, this clonotype was seen many times. The chain combines TRBV20-1 with TRBJ2-6; D unresolved. The V end was cut by 1 base, the J end by 2 bases, with 3 bases between. The length of the CDR3 is 13 residues. Germline V gene sequence: CDR1 DFQATT, CDR2 SNEGSKA (reference sequence). In DNA form, the CDR3 reads TGCAGTGCTAGAGTGGCTGGGGCCAACGTCCTGACTTTC. Protein product: CSARVAGANVLTF.

This clonotype was counted a few times. The rearrangement uses TRBV3-1 and TRBJ2-3; D is unresolved. CDR3 size: 14 residues. Germline V gene sequence: CDR1 LGHDT, CDR2 YNNKEL (reference sequence). Trimming pared 4 bases from V and 6 bases from J, leaving 14 bases between. This CDR3 reads CASSPQVATDTQYF. The DNA of the CDR3 is TGTGCCAGCAGCCCTCAAGTGGCGACGGATACGCAGTATTTT.

This clonotype has ten or more counts. The J gene is TRBJ2-3, the V gene TRBV6-2 or TRBV6-3, with D unclear. This CDR3 is built from 15 residues. V dropped 0 bases and J dropped 3 bases, with 10 bases sitting between them. From germline, CDR1 is MNHEY and CDR2 SVGEGT. In nucleotides, the CDR3 is TGTGCCAGCAGTTACTCGGCCGGGCGGACAGATACGCAGTATTTT. Residues: CASSYSAGRTDTQYF.

In this sample, this clonotype turned up many times. The CDR3 DNA is TGTGCCAGCAGCTTGAGGGGGCGGGAGACCCAGTACTTC. Translated: CASSLRGRETQYF. The rearrangement links TRBV5-8 to TRBJ2-5; the match to TRBD1 covers 7 bases. The germline V gene encodes CDR1 SGHTS and CDR2 YDEGEE. The CDR3 sequence is 13 residues long. V lost 1 base and J lost 5; bases outside the gene matches: 2.

The table lists this clonotype with many counts. The chain couples TRBV2 to TRBJ2-2, with TRBD1 identical over 8 bases. V lost 8 bases to trimming and J lost 0 bases; unmatched junction nucleotides: 5. Germline V gives CDR1 SNHLY, CDR2 FYNNEI. CDR3 size: 15 residues. CDR3 loop: CASFRGPPNTGELFF. Written as DNA, the CDR3 is TGTGCCAGCTTCAGGGGGCCCCCGAACACCGGGGAGCTGTTTTTT.

This clonotype was seen at least ten times. The gene calls are TRBV12-3 or TRBV12-4 and TRBJ1-2; no clear D gene. The CDR3 covers 14 residues. V was pared by 1 base and J by 0 bases, with 6 bases between. The CDR3 reads CASSLGGANYGYTF. The CDR3 DNA follows: TGTGCCAGCAGTTTAGGGGGAGCTAACTATGGCTACACCTTC.

This clonotype was found many times. The V call is TRBV20-1, the J call TRBJ1-1, with TRBD1 as a possible D gene (5 bases). The CDR3 has 13 amino acids. Trimming took off 5 bases at V and 5 bases at J, with 15 bases between the two ends. The germline V gene encodes CDR1 DFQATT and CDR2 SNEGSKA (reference sequence). CDR3 nucleotides: TGCAGTGCTTTGGCTTTGGGGGAGACTGAAGCTTTCTTT. Its translation is CSALALGETEAFF.

This clonotype was counted between two and nine times. The rearrangement uses TRBV30 and TRBJ2-3, with D perhaps TRBD1 or TRBD2 (5 bases each). Germline-derived CDR1 and CDR2 are GTSNPN and SVGIG (reference sequence). CDR3 size: 12 residues. Trimming removed 0 bases at V and 8 bases at J, with 9 bases between. CDR3 in DNA: TGTGCCTGGAGTGTTGGGGGTGCTACGCAGTATTTT. This codes for CAWSVGGATQYF. Based on the CDR3 plus reference TRBV30 and TRBJ2-3, the full variable domain is SQTIHQWPATLVQPVGSPLSLECTVEGTSNPNLYWYRQAAGRGLQLLFYSVGIGQISSEVPQNLSASRPQDRQFILSSKKLLLSDSGFYLCAWSVGGATQYFGPGTRLTVL.

At least ten counts were recorded for this clonotype. V is TRBV12-3 or TRBV12-4 and J is TRBJ2-1; a weak D match, TRBD2 (6 bases). V was shortened by 2 bases and J by 0 bases, with 11 bases between the two germline ends. This CDR3 contains 16 residues. The CDR3: CASSLYGGSSYNEQFF. Written as DNA, the CDR3 is TGTGCCAGCAGTTTATACGGGGGAAGCTCCTACAATGAGCAGTTCTTC.

This clonotype was seen repeatedly, ten times or more. The chain couples TRBV6-1 to TRBJ1-2; D not certain. This CDR3 contains 15 residues. Germline lookup yields CDR1 MNHNS and CDR2 SASEGT. Trimming left V 0 bases short and J 4 bases short, with 12 bases between. The CDR3 DNA sequence: TGTGCCAGCAGTGAAGCGGGCGAAGGCTCCTATGGCTACACCTTC. This sequence encodes CASSEAGEGSYGYTF.

The table lists this clonotype with many counts. V and J are TRBV29-1 and TRBJ1-1; D is perhaps TRBD1 (5 bases). The CDR3 length is 13 residues. The germline V and J ends were trimmed by 0 bases and 3 bases, with 8 bases remaining between them. Germline CDR1 is SQVTM and CDR2 is ANQGSEA. CDR3 nucleotide sequence: TGCAGCGTTGAAGATCCCAGGGACACTGAAGCTTTCTTT. It translates to CSVEDPRDTEAFF.

The table lists this clonotype with many counts. The J gene is TRBJ2-3, the V gene TRBV30, with D tentatively TRBD1 or TRBD2 (5 bases each). V was shortened by 3 bases and J by 2 bases, with 12 bases between the two germline ends. CDR3 size: 14 residues. Germline V gene data show CDR1 as GTSNPN and CDR2 as SVGIG (reference sequence). CDR3 region: CAWRTGPHTDTQYF. The DNA of the CDR3 is TGTGCCTGGAGGACGGGACCCCACACAGATACGCAGTATTTT. Together with reference TRBV30 and TRBJ2-3, the CDR3 gives the full variable domain: SQTIHQWPATLVQPVGSPLSLECTVEGTSNPNLYWYRQAAGRGLQLLFYSVGIGQISSEVPQNLSASRPQDRQFILSSKKLLLSDSGFYLCAWRTGPHTDTQYFGPGTRLTVL.

The rearrangement uses TRBV7-9 and TRBJ1-2; 11 bases agree with TRBD1. V trimming: 4 bases; J trimming: 1 base; junction bases outside the gene matches: 14. The CDR3 spans 19 residues. Germline V gives CDR1 SEHNR, CDR2 FQNEAQ (reference sequence). CDR3 region: CASSSRRPDRGRINYGYTF. As DNA, the CDR3 is TGTGCCAGCAGCTCCCGCCGACCGGACAGGGGGCGGATTAACTATGGCTACACCTTC.